This T cell receptor beta chain was recorded in a study of blood T cell repertoires in COVID-19. Study details: Italy, Spain and the United States were the sources of the convalescent and acute COVID-19 samples.

Original processing methods: Estimates of nucleated cell counts were drawn from the amplification of reference gene primers. Profiled with immunoSEQ multiplex PCR; TCRdb holds only in-frame clones, not every one. V, J and clone size are taken as reported in that table, and D and trimming were inferred from the DNA itself. Altogether roughly 360,000 clones are present, around 89% being singletons, with the ten largest covering 0.9% to 1%. Participants came from 20 to 25 US areas, aged roughly 18 to 100 years. Clinical history reported by participants formed the basis on which cohorts were assigned. The receptor was isolated from a woman in her 30s with acute COVID-19. Sequencing was done on a sample of PBMCs or T cells enriched from blood (not recorded which).

Here the CDR3 reads CASSLEGQGASWSFRNGYTF. CDR3 nucleotides: TGCGCCAGCAGCTTGGAAGGACAGGGGGCCTCTTGGAGCTTCAGGAATGGCTACACCTTC. V usage is TRBV5-1 and J usage is TRBJ1-2; 11 nucleotides align to TRBD1. The trim removed 0 bases at V and 6 bases at J, leaving 19 bases unmatched. Germline-derived CDR1 and CDR2 are SGHRS and YFSETQ. This CDR3 spans 20 amino acids.